These 10 T cell receptor beta chains were all obtained from the same sample, sequenced in a study of regulatory T cells in long-lasting Graves disease. As to time point: newly diagnosed GD, antithyroid drugs for less than 3 months. Extracted RNA from PBMCs served as the source of the TCR library. Arm-PCR of CDR3 regions and iRepertoire HTBI primers were the basis on which TCR beta libraries were built. TCRdb fed the multiplex PCR reads into MiXCR, producing one record per CDR3 protein. The table includes about 320,000 distinct CDR3 sequences, about 20% detected once. The specimen was peripheral blood mononuclear cells (PBMCs), collected at new diagnosis, from a patient treated with antithyroid drugs. These receptors were taken from a female donor with Graves disease.

This clonotype was observed many times. The chain has TRBV5-1 and TRBJ2-5, with D perhaps TRBD2 (7 bases). The length of the CDR3 is 16 residues. Looked up from germline, CDR1 is SGHRS and CDR2 is YFSETQ. Trimming took off 2 bases at V and 5 bases at J, with 19 bases between the two ends. This CDR3 is CASSLRGARRGETQYF. CDR3 in DNA: TGCGCCAGCAGCTTACGGGGGGCGCGTCGTGGTGAGACCCAGTACTTC.

This clonotype was detected many times. The chain uses TRBV7-2 and TRBJ2-7, with D unclear. The germline gives CDR1 SGHTA, CDR2 FQGNSA. The CDR3 spans 15 residues. Trimming pared 2 bases from V and 0 bases from J, leaving 11 bases between. The DNA for the CDR3 is TGTGCCAGCAGCTTAATGCGATCGAGCTCCTACGAGCAGTACTTC. Amino acid sequence: CASSLMRSSSYEQYF.

The table lists this clonotype with many counts. This sequence joins TRBV28 and TRBJ1-4; TRBD1 matches at 9 bases. The CDR3 runs 15 residues. After removal of 5 bases from V and 7 bases from J, the junction contained 8 bases not matched to a gene. Germline loops: CDR1 MDHEN, CDR2 SYDVKM. This CDR3 reads CASSPTGGAGEKLFF. As DNA, the CDR3 is TGTGCCAGCAGTCCCACAGGGGGCGCCGGTGAAAAACTGTTTTTT.

This clonotype was picked up many times. V and J are TRBV28 and TRBJ2-3, with 10 bases identical to TRBD2. V shed 4 bases, J shed 10 bases, and the junction held 2 bases outside the gene matches. This CDR3 has 12 residues. Per the germline V gene, CDR1 is MDHEN and CDR2 is SYDVKM. CDR3 DNA: TGTGCCAGCAGTTCAGGACTAGCGGCGCAGTATTTT. Translating gives CASSSGLAAQYF.

This clonotype was seen a few times. CDR3 sequence: CASSYSGVGAPLHF. The CDR3 DNA reads TGTGCCAGCAGTTACTCGGGGGTCGGGGCACCCCTCCACTTT. This chain connects TRBV6-5 to TRBJ1-6, with D perhaps matching TRBD1 (5 bases). CDR1 is MNHEY and CDR2 is SVGAGI in the germline V gene. V was pared by 0 bases and J by 11 bases, with 11 bases between. The CDR3 is 14 amino acids.

This clonotype was detected many times. In nucleotides, the CDR3 is TGTGCTAGTGGTGGGGGACAGGTGCCCCGCGGAGATACGCAGTATTTT. This encodes CASGGGQVPRGDTQYF. The genes are TRBV12-5 and TRBJ2-3; 8 bases are a match to TRBD1. Germline assignment: CDR1 LGHNT and CDR2 FRNRAP. The CDR3 loop spans 16 amino acids. V shed 5 bases and J 5 bases; nucleotides not matched to a gene: 12.

V and J are TRBV6-5 and TRBJ1-1; D remains unclear. The CDR3 totals 16 residues. Germline CDR1 reads MNHEY; CDR2 reads SVGAGI. Trimming left V 4 bases short and J 1 base short, with 16 bases between. This CDR3 reads CASSSLGREWNTEAFF. Here the CDR3 DNA reads TGTGCCAGCAGTTCACTCGGACGGGAGTGGAACACTGAAGCTTTCTTT.

As regards this clonotype: Possible read error: a much larger clone is one base away. V and J are TRBV11-3 and TRBJ2-6, with D unresolved. The CDR3 spans 16 residues. The V gene's germline CDR1 is SGHNT and CDR2 YENEEA. Trimming stripped 5 bases from V and 4 bases from J, with 15 bases between. The CDR3 DNA is TGTGCCAGCAGCCCCTCTGGCATTGCCGGGGCCAACGTCCTGACTTTC. This translates into CASSPSGIAGANVLTF.

This clonotype was counted only a few times. The V gene is TRBV29-1, the J gene TRBJ2-2; no reliable D call. CDR1 SQVTM and CDR2 ANQGSEA come from the germline V gene. The CDR3 spans 10 residues. V was clipped by 8 bases and J by 3 bases, with 4 bases between them. CDR3 in DNA: TGCAGCTCATACACCGGGGAGCTGTTTTTT. Translated: CSSYTGELFF.

V gene TRBV10-1 combines with J gene TRBJ2-1, with 8 nucleotides matching TRBD2. The CDR3 has 15 residues. CDR1 is WNHNN and CDR2 is SYGVQD in the germline V gene (reference sequence). J gave up 2 bases and V 3 bases, and 3 bases lay outside the gene matches. CDR3 DNA sequence: TGCGCCAGCAGTGACGGAGCGGGAGCCTACAATGAGCAGTTCTTC. Translated: CASSDGAGAYNEQFF.